These T cell receptor beta chains were read from a single sample in a study of blood T cell repertoires in COVID-19. Profiling relied on immunoSEQ multiplex PCR, and the TCRdb table lists in-frame clones only, not all of them. The repertoire holds about 280,000 clones, with 85% as singletons. What was sequenced was peripheral blood. These TCRs come from a human donor in a cohort sampled during active COVID-19. Each CDR3 is given with its conserved first and last residue. D genes are given only for firm matches. Not every row has a clone size; where given, it reads once, few, many or a size class.

cdr3_length j_call v_call clone_size d_call cdr3_aa cdr3_nt
13 TRBJ2-7 TRBV11-2 . . CASRRTVGYEQYF TGTGCCAGCAGACGGACAGTCGGCTACGAGCAGTACTTC
16 TRBJ2-1 TRBV7-2 . TRBD2 CASSLSGTSVNNEQFF TGTGCCAGCAGCCTCTCCGGGACTAGCGTTAACAATGAGCAGTTCTTC
13 TRBJ2-7 TRBV5-5 . . CASSLEVGAPEYF TGTGCCAGCAGCTTGGAAGTAGGGGCGCCGGAGTACTTC
15 TRBJ2-1 TRBV28 . TRBD2 CASSLGTSGSARQFF TGTGCCAGCAGTTTAGGGACTAGCGGGAGTGCTCGCCAGTTCTTC
15 TRBJ2-5 TRBV7-9 few TRBD2 CASSLYPSGRETQYF TGTGCCAGCAGCTTATATCCTAGCGGGAGAGAGACCCAGTACTTC
13 TRBJ2-3 TRBV10-3 . . CAISEGGVDTQYF TGTGCCATCAGTGAGGGAGGGGTGGATACGCAGTATTTT
16 TRBJ2-5 TRBV7-2 . TRBD2 CASSLAAGGPQQTQYF TGTGCCAGCAGCTTAGCAGCGGGAGGGCCGCAACAGACCCAGTACTTC
13 TRBJ1-1 TRBV7-9 . . CASSFVMNTEAFF TGTGCCAGCAGCTTTGTCATGAACACTGAAGCTTTCTTT
15 TRBJ2-7 TRBV28 . TRBD2 CASSLRSSGSYEQYF TGTGCCAGCAGTTTAAGGAGTAGCGGGAGTTACGAGCAGTACTTC
12 TRBJ2-1 TRBV3-1/TRBV3-2 . . CASSQVRSEQFF TGTGCCAGCAGCCAAGTACGTAGTGAGCAGTTCTTC
15 TRBJ2-1 TRBV5-1 . . CASSLAVASYNEQFF TGCGCCAGCAGCTTGGCCGTCGCGTCCTACAATGAGCAGTTCTTC
14 TRBJ2-7 TRBV11-3 . TRBD2 CASSLRSGSTEQYF TGTGCCAGCAGCTTGCGTAGCGGGAGCACCGAGCAGTACTTC
17 TRBJ1-4 TRBV18 . . CASSPTSYTSTNEKLFF TGTGCCAGCTCACCAACCTCGTACACATCAACTAATGAAAAACTGTTTTTT
14 TRBJ1-1 TRBV5-1 . TRBD1 CASSLSGGGSEAFF TGCGCCAGCAGCTTATCAGGGGGCGGAAGTGAAGCTTTCTTT
14 TRBJ2-3 TRBV9 . TRBD2 CASSVEAGADTQYF TGTGCCAGCAGCGTAGAAGCGGGAGCAGATACGCAGTATTTT
17 TRBJ2-1 TRBV18 . TRBD2 CASSPPSGRLSYNEQFF TGTGCCAGCTCACCGCCAAGCGGGAGACTATCGTACAATGAGCAGTTCTTC
14 TRBJ1-4 TRBV7-9 . . CASSLAGGGEKLFF TGTGCCAGCAGCTTAGCAGGAGGCGGTGAAAAACTGTTTTTT
20 TRBJ2-1 TRBV28 many TRBD2 CASSARLAGRALVYYNEQFF TGTGCCAGCAGTGCCCGACTAGCGGGAAGGGCCCTCGTCTACTACAATGAGCAGTTCTTC
18 TRBJ2-7 TRBV3-1/TRBV3-2 . TRBD1 CASSPRDRSLGAPYEQYF TGTGCCAGCAGCCCCCGGGACAGGAGTTTGGGGGCCCCTTACGAGCAGTACTTC
15 TRBJ2-3 TRBV18 . . CASSVLAASTDTQYF TGTGCCAGCTCAGTCCTAGCTGCAAGCACAGATACGCAGTATTTT
16 TRBJ2-2 TRBV18 . . CASSPRHISNTGELFF TGTGCCAGCTCACCACGACACATATCGAACACCGGGGAGCTGTTTTTT
15 TRBJ1-1 TRBV19 . . CASSNWGGMNTEAFF TGTGCCAGTAGTAATTGGGGGGGCATGAACACTGAAGCTTTCTTT
15 TRBJ2-1 TRBV15 . . CATSRETGLYNEQFF TGTGCCACCAGCAGAGAAACAGGCCTTTACAATGAGCAGTTCTTC
15 TRBJ2-1 TRBV15 . . CATSSGTSNDNEQFF TGTGCCACCAGTTCCGGGACAAGTAATGACAATGAGCAGTTCTTC
12 TRBJ2-7 TRBV12-3/TRBV12-4 . . CASMIGGYEQYF TGTGCCAGCATGATTGGAGGGTACGAGCAGTACTTC
16 TRBJ2-3 TRBV7-9 . TRBD2 CASSMLAGGPTDTQYF TGTGCCAGCAGCATGCTAGCGGGAGGGCCCACAGATACGCAGTATTTT
15 TRBJ1-2 TRBV6-5 . . CASIPNYRLHEGYTF TGTGCCAGCATCCCCAACTACAGGCTCCACGAGGGCTACACCTTC
12 TRBJ1-2 TRBV19 . . CASLTASYGYTF TGTGCCAGTCTTACAGCATCCTATGGCTACACCTTC
15 TRBJ2-7 TRBV5-1 . . CASSPIGAVWNEQYF TGCGCCAGCAGTCCAATTGGGGCAGTTTGGAACGAGCAGTACTTC
13 TRBJ2-3 TRBV6-4 . TRBD1 CASRGQGPDTQYF TGTGCCAGCAGAGGACAGGGACCAGATACGCAGTATTTT
14 TRBJ2-7 TRBV7-9 once TRBD1 CASSAQGVSYEQYF TGTGCCAGCAGCGCCCAGGGGGTCTCCTACGAGCAGTACTTC
12 TRBJ2-7 TRBV27 . TRBD2 CASRDYTYEQYF TGTGCCAGTAGGGACTACACCTACGAGCAGTACTTC
12 TRBJ1-4 TRBV5-5 . . CASSFQGEKLFF TGTGCCAGCAGCTTTCAGGGTGAAAAACTGTTTTTT
15 TRBJ2-7 TRBV6-5 . TRBD1 CASSSDRGRFYEQYF TGTGCCAGCAGTTCAGACAGGGGCCGGTTTTACGAGCAGTACTTC
19 TRBJ2-6 TRBV7-2 . TRBD1 CASSFGRLQGYSGANVLTF TGTGCCAGCAGCTTCGGCCGCCTACAGGGGTACTCTGGGGCCAACGTCCTGACTTTC
15 TRBJ2-3 TRBV19 few TRBD2 CASSIYLGRADTQYF TGTGCCAGTAGTATTTATCTCGGGAGGGCAGATACGCAGTATTTT
14 TRBJ1-5 TRBV29-1 . TRBD1 CSVKQGTSNQPQHF TGCAGCGTGAAACAGGGGACTAGCAATCAGCCCCAGCATTTT